The 21 T cell receptor beta chains below all came from one sample that was sequenced in a study of Graves' ophthalmopathy and Graves' hyperthyroidism. Using RNA transcripts, the TCR beta CDR3 regions were amplified. Amplification began with first-round RT-PCR using HTBI primers, then second-round multiplex PCR was performed. MiXCR, run by TCRdb on the multiplex PCR reads, gives a single entry per CDR3 protein. Among around 1,200,000 distinct CDR3 sequences, roughly 35% were seen once, and the ten largest hold roughly 11%. Input material: peripheral blood or thyroid tissue (not recorded which). The origin of the receptors is an adult man with Graves' hyperthyroidism.

A few counts support this clonotype. The chain recombines TRBV6-5 with TRBJ2-5; maybe TRBD1 (5 bases). The length of the CDR3 is 16 residues. V lost 1 base and J 2 bases, leaving 14 bases between the germline ends. The germline V gene encodes CDR1 MNHEY and CDR2 SVGAGI. This CDR3 is CASSYYRRRGQETQYF. The DNA of the CDR3 is TGTGCCAGCAGTTACTACAGGCGAAGGGGTCAAGAGACCCAGTACTTC.

This chain uses TRBV15 with TRBJ2-7; D tentatively fits TRBD1 or TRBD2 (6 bases each). Germline V CDR1 and CDR2: LNHNV, YYDKDF (reference sequence). The germline V and J ends were trimmed by 0 bases and 4 bases, with 16 bases remaining between them. This CDR3 spans 16 amino acids. For the CDR3, the DNA is TGTGCCACCAGCAGAGAAGGGGGGTCACTAGCTTACGAGCAGTACTTC. This codes for CATSREGGSLAYEQYF.

This rearrangement joins TRBV25-1 to TRBJ2-1, with 9 positions matching TRBD2. The ends lost 6 bases at V and 4 bases at J; junction bases unmatched: 4. Germline CDR1 is MGHDK and CDR2 is SYGVNS. This CDR3 region has 14 residues. The CDR3 spells CASRAGLAYNEQFF. CDR3 DNA sequence: TGTGCCAGCAGGGCGGGACTAGCTTACAATGAGCAGTTCTTC. Looking up the rest from reference TRBV25-1 and TRBJ2-1 gives the full variable domain: EADIYQTPRYLVIGTGKKITLECSQTMGHDKMYWYQQDPGMELHLIHYSYGVNSTEKGDLSSESTVSRIRTEHFPLTLESARPSHTSQYLCASRAGLAYNEQFFGPGTRLTVL.

This clonotype was observed at least ten times. The chain carries TRBV20-1 and TRBJ1-5, with 9 bases that match TRBD1. CDR1 DFQATT and CDR2 SNEGSKA come from the germline V gene (reference sequence). The CDR3 has 15 residues. V shed 1 base and J 0 bases; nucleotides not matched to a gene: 1. The CDR3 region has the DNA TGCAGTGCTAGAGGGGGACAGGGTAGCAATCAGCCCCAGCATTTT. Translated, it gives CSARGGQGSNQPQHF.

This chain uses TRBV6-6 with TRBJ2-7, with TRBD1 matching 7 bases. Trimming removed 7 bases from V and 4 bases from J; junction bases left unmatched: 13. CDR3 length: 15 residues. CDR1 is MNHNY, CDR2 SVGAGI, per germline (reference sequence). CDR3 protein: CASKPSGTEHYEQYF. DNA for the CDR3: TGTGCCAGCAAACCTTCCGGGACAGAGCATTACGAGCAGTACTTC.

As regards this clonotype: The conserved phenylalanine or tryptophan is not found at the CDR3 terminus, so this likely reflects a read error. The limits of the CDR3 on the DNA are not certain, so only TCRdb's listed CDR3 is given. The chain combines TRBV7-8 with TRBJ1-4; TRBD1 is taken as the D call from the table, unchecked against the DNA. The CDR3 length equals 15 residues, ends included. Germline assignment: CDR1 SGHVS and CDR2 FQNEAQ. The CDR3 spells CASVIARGTGGRAGY.

This clonotype has more than one count but fewer than ten. The genes are TRBV27 and TRBJ2-5; 9 nucleotides agree with TRBD1. The V gene's germline CDR1 is MNHEY and CDR2 SMNVEV (reference sequence). Trimming took 4 bases from V and 7 from J; bases not matched to a gene: 13. This CDR3 is built from 16 residues. CDR3 sequence: CASSSSRDRVRGTQYF. In DNA, the CDR3 is TGTGCCAGCAGTTCATCCCGGGACAGGGTTCGAGGGACCCAGTACTTC.

This chain uses TRBV11-1 with TRBJ2-7; 9 positions agree with TRBD2. This CDR3 comprises 15 residues. Trimming cost V 0 bases and J 4 bases; bases outside gene matches: 4. CDR1 SGHAT and CDR2 FQDESV come from the germline V gene (reference sequence). CDR3 amino acids: CASSLAVAGAYEQYF. In nucleotides, the CDR3 is TGTGCCAGCAGCTTAGCGGTAGCGGGAGCTTACGAGCAGTACTTC.

The V call is TRBV7-9, the J call TRBJ1-1, with D possibly TRBD1 on 6 matching bases. Per germline, CDR1 SEHNR and CDR2 FQNEAQ (reference sequence). V was clipped by 1 base and J by 8 bases, with 11 bases between them. This CDR3 spans 13 amino acids. The CDR3 loop reads CASSLVWDKEAFF. For the CDR3, the DNA is TGTGCCAGCAGCTTAGTTTGGGACAAAGAAGCTTTCTTT. The full variable domain, rest sourced from reference TRBV7-9 and TRBJ1-1, is DTGVSQNPRHKITKRGQNVTFRCDPISEHNRLYWYRQTLGQGPEFLTYFQNEAQLEKSRLLSDRFSAERPKGSFSTLEIQRTEQGDSAMYLCASSLVWDKEAFFGQGTRLTVV.

This clonotype came up a few times. The chain links TRBV7-2 to TRBJ1-4, with 11 bases lining up with TRBD1. This CDR3 has 14 amino acids. Germline values: CDR1 SGHTA, CDR2 FQGNSA. The trim removed 7 bases at V and 10 bases at J, leaving 8 bases unmatched. This CDR3 is CASTSDRGRRKLFF. CDR3 sequence (DNA): TGTGCCAGCACCTCGGACAGGGGGCGACGAAAACTGTTTTTT.

This chain joins TRBV10-2 and TRBJ2-7; D may be TRBD2 (5 bases). The CDR3 has 16 amino acids. Per germline, CDR1 WSHSY and CDR2 SAAADI. Trimming removed 4 bases at V and 0 bases at J, with 16 bases between. CDR3 residues: CASSAGLDPSSYEQYF. For the CDR3, the DNA is TGCGCCAGCAGTGCCGGACTCGATCCAAGCTCCTACGAGCAGTACTTC.

This chain connects TRBV6-1 to TRBJ1-2, with D uncertain. The germline V and J ends were trimmed by 1 base and 6 bases, with 12 bases remaining between them. Germline V CDR1 and CDR2: MNHNS, SASEGT. The CDR3 spans 14 residues. The CDR3 is CASSEGDGVHGYTF. The CDR3 nucleotides read TGTGCCAGCAGTGAAGGGGATGGGGTACATGGCTACACCTTC.

There are many counts of this clonotype. The genes are TRBV28 and TRBJ1-5, with unresolved D. Germline V gene sequence: CDR1 MDHEN, CDR2 SYDVKM. With 5 bases removed from V and 11 bases from J, the gap between germline ends came to 10 bases. There are 11 residues in the CDR3. The CDR3 DNA follows: TGTGCCAGCAGTACCACCCTGGCCCAGCATTTT. This gives the protein CASSTTLAQHF.

Worth noting for this clonotype: A junction end diverges from the germline sequence, so it may reflect a read error. This sequence joins TRBV29-1 and TRBJ2-5; 7 bases are a match to TRBD1. Germline V gene lookup returns CDR1 SQVTM and CDR2 ANQGSEA. CDR3 length: 17 amino acids. The CDR3: CSVDMTGLGRTQETQHF. CDR3 DNA sequence: TGCAGCGTTGATATGACAGGGTTGGGGCGCACTCAAGAGACCCAGCACTTC.

This clonotype was counted ten times or more. The rearrangement uses TRBV5-1 and TRBJ2-5; D is uncertain. From germline, CDR1 is SGHRS and CDR2 YFSETQ. V shed 1 base and J shed 5 bases, with 12 bases lying between them. This CDR3 comprises 14 residues. In DNA, the CDR3 is TGCGCCAGCAGCTTGTTGGCCCAGGAGGAGACCCAGTACTTC. Its translation is CASSLLAQEETQYF.

The rearrangement links TRBV15 to TRBJ2-3; 7 nucleotides match TRBD2. V gave up 5 bases and J gave up 5 bases; unmatched junction bases: 4. The CDR3 has 13 residues. CDR1 and CDR2 (germline): LNHNV, YYDKDF (reference sequence). In DNA form, the CDR3 reads TGTGCCACCAGCCTAGGCGGGGGAGATACGCAGTATTTT. Amino acids: CATSLGGGDTQYF.

In this sample, this clonotype turned up once. The chain has TRBV7-3 and TRBJ2-5; TRBD1 aligns across 7 bases. The germline CDR1 and CDR2 sequences are SGHTA and FQGTGA. V was clipped by 8 bases and J by 9 bases; unmatched bases: 9. The CDR3 covers 12 residues. In DNA form, the CDR3 reads TGTGCCAGCTTCCCTAGGGGGCTGGCCCAGTACTTC. It is translated as CASFPRGLAQYF.

This clonotype was seen a handful of times. The chain recombines TRBV2 with TRBJ2-2, with TRBD2 matching over 7 bases. Losses at the gene ends were 5 bases for V and 1 base for J; bases not matched to a gene: 7. The CDR3 covers 16 residues. Germline V gene sequence: CDR1 SNHLY, CDR2 FYNNEI. The CDR3 bases are TGTGCCAGCAGTTTAACTGGCGGGAGGAACACCGGGGAGCTGTTTTTT. Residues: CASSLTGGRNTGELFF.

The V gene is TRBV5-1, the J gene TRBJ2-5; a possible D gene is TRBD1 (5 bases). Trimming pared 4 bases from V and 2 bases from J, leaving 15 bases between. Germline CDR1 is SGHRS and CDR2 is YFSETQ. The CDR3 runs to 15 residues. The CDR3 here is CASSRESTVQETQYF. Here the CDR3 DNA reads TGCGCCAGCAGCCGAGAGTCGACAGTTCAAGAGACCCAGTACTTC.

The chain links TRBV6-1 to TRBJ2-2; D not resolved. Germline CDR1 and CDR2: MNHNS and SASEGT. This CDR3 comprises 14 residues. V was trimmed by 4 bases and J by 5 bases, leaving 11 bases between them. CDR3 sequence: CASSALTGTGELFF. The CDR3 bases are TGTGCCAGCAGTGCCCTAACCGGGACCGGGGAGCTGTTTTTT.

CDR3 bases: TGTGCCAGCTGCCGTTGGGGGGAATATCGCAATCAGCCCCAGCATTTT. It encodes CASCRWGEYRNQPQHF. J is TRBJ1-5 and V is TRBV2; maybe TRBD1 (5 bases). Germline V lookup: CDR1 SNHLY, CDR2 FYNNEI. CDR3 length: 16 residues. The V gene lost 8 bases and the J gene lost 2 bases, with 19 bases spanning the gap.